These 13 T cell receptor beta chains were sequenced from one sample in a study of OX40 agonist ivuxolimab in advanced cancers. Profiled with immunoSEQ multiplex PCR; TCRdb holds only in-frame clones, not every one. The data hold around 66,000 clones, with 80% to 85% observed a single time. This specimen was CD4+ or CD8+ T cells sorted from blood, taken in a trial of the OX40 agonist ivuxolimab. All receptors derive from an adult with an advanced solid tumor such as melanoma, head and neck, liver or kidney cancer.

The CDR3 reads CASSRGQSGIFWAFF. CDR3 in DNA: TGTGCCAGCAGCCGGGGACAGAGTGGGATTTTTTGGGCTTTCTTT. The V gene is TRBV6-6, the J gene TRBJ1-1; TRBD1 matches 7 bases. This CDR3 comprises 15 residues. CDR1 and CDR2 (germline): MNHNY, SVGAGI (reference sequence). The ends lost 6 bases at V and 11 bases at J; junction bases unmatched: 18.

This clone was detected once. The CDR3 DNA reads as TGCAGCGTTGCTCTGCGGGGGGTCTACAATGAGCAGTTCTTC. Protein product: CSVALRGVYNEQFF. V and J are TRBV29-1 and TRBJ2-1, with 8 bases matching TRBD2. The V gene's germline CDR1 is SQVTM and CDR2 ANQGSEA. V lost 4 bases, J lost 3 bases, and 5 bases stayed unmatched. The CDR3 covers 14 residues.

The CDR3, as DNA: TGTGCCAGCAGTTTGCCGGGAGGGGCGAGCTCCTACGAGCAGTACTTC. Translation: CASSLPGGASSYEQYF. V gene TRBV5-4 combines with J gene TRBJ2-7; TRBD2 agrees at 8 bases. The germline V gene encodes CDR1 SGHNT and CDR2 YYREEE (reference sequence). The V segment lost 5 bases and the J segment 0 bases; nucleotides outside the gene matches: 10. CDR3 length equals 16 residues. Complete variable domain (other parts from reference TRBV5-4 and TRBJ2-7): ETGVTQSPTHLIKTRGQQVTLRCSSQSGHNTVSWYQQALGQGPQFIFQYYREEENGRGNFPPRFSGLQFPNYSSELNVNALELDDSALYLCASSLPGGASSYEQYFGPGTRLTVT.

This clone has only one observation. The rearrangement joins TRBV7-2 to TRBJ2-2, with D perhaps matching TRBD1 (7 bases). From germline, CDR1 is SGHTA and CDR2 FQGNSA. The V end was cut by 5 bases, the J end by 7 bases, with 17 bases between. The CDR3 runs 15 residues. The CDR3 loop is CASSQGDLVGGELFF. For the CDR3, the DNA is TGTGCCAGCAGCCAGGGGGACTTAGTGGGCGGGGAGCTGTTTTTT.

CDR3 nucleotides: TGTGCCAGCAGCTTGGAGCAGGGGAATGGCTACACCTTC. It specifies CASSLEQGNGYTF. V is TRBV5-4 and J is TRBJ1-2, with a weak D call TRBD1 (6 bases). The CDR3 loop spans 13 amino acids. Germline CDR1 SGHNT, CDR2 YYREEE (reference sequence). The V gene lost 0 bases and the J gene lost 6 bases, with 9 bases spanning the gap.

The CDR3 DNA reads TGTGCCAGCAGCTTGGCAGGGCCCAATGAAAAACTGTTTTTT. It yields the protein CASSLAGPNEKLFF. The rearrangement uses TRBV5-6 and TRBJ1-4, with D maybe TRBD1 (5 bases). CDR3 size: 14 residues. Germline CDR1 and CDR2: SGHDT and YYEEEE. V dropped 0 bases and J dropped 5 bases, with 8 bases sitting between them.

V usage is TRBV27 and J usage is TRBJ1-1; TRBD1 aligns across 12 bases. From germline, CDR1 is MNHEY and CDR2 SMNVEV (reference sequence). The CDR3 loop spans 18 amino acids. V lost 1 base to trimming and J lost 4 bases; unmatched junction nucleotides: 10. The CDR3 reads CASSLFPGTGGLGTEAFF. The CDR3 nucleotides are TGTGCCAGCAGTTTATTCCCCGGGACAGGGGGCCTTGGCACTGAAGCTTTCTTT.

The chain recombines TRBV6-1 with TRBJ2-7; D uncertain. Germline assignment: CDR1 MNHNS and CDR2 SASEGT. The CDR3 covers 11 residues. V dropped 11 bases and J dropped 0 bases, with 8 bases sitting between them. The CDR3: CAGKSSYEQYF. CDR3 sequence (DNA): TGTGCCGGGAAGAGCTCCTACGAGCAGTACTTC.

This clone was observed a handful of times. The chain employs TRBV6-4 and TRBJ1-4, with D possibly being TRBD1 (5 bases). The CDR3 has 17 residues. V was clipped by 2 bases and J by 6 bases, with 19 bases between them. Germline values: CDR1 MRHNA, CDR2 SNTAGT. In DNA, the CDR3 is TGTGCCAGCAGTGACCTACCCTTCGGGGGACTTCATGAAAAACTGTTTTTT. It codes for CASSDLPFGGLHEKLFF.

CDR3 sequence: CASTPGDAYEQYF. In nucleotides, the CDR3 is TGTGCCAGCACCCCAGGTGATGCCTACGAGCAGTACTTC. The chain combines TRBV6-1 with TRBJ2-7, with D uncertain. The CDR3 has 13 residues. V lost 7 bases to trimming and J lost 2 bases, with 12 bases between them. Germline CDR1 is MNHNS and CDR2 is SASEGT.

The V gene is TRBV7-3, the J gene TRBJ2-3, with 12 bases that match TRBD2. Germline CDR1 and CDR2: SGHTA and FQGTGA. V shed 3 bases, J shed 3 bases, and the junction held 4 bases outside the gene matches. The CDR3 covers 16 residues. In DNA, the CDR3 is TGTGCCAGCAGCTTGACTAGCGGGGGAAGGACAGATACGCAGTATTTT. Translation gives CASSLTSGGRTDTQYF.

This clone was observed a few times. The chain combines TRBV5-4 with TRBJ1-2, with 7 bases aligning to TRBD1. The length of the CDR3 is 13 residues. Trimming removed 2 bases from V and 8 bases from J; junction bases left unmatched: 6. Germline V CDR1 and CDR2: SGHNT, YYREEE (reference sequence). CDR3 DNA: TGTGCCAGCAGCTTTGACAGGGCCCACGGCTACACCTTC. Translation gives CASSFDRAHGYTF.

This chain links TRBV19 with TRBJ2-3, with 8 bases lining up with TRBD2. Germline-derived CDR1 and CDR2 are LNHDA and SQIVND (reference sequence). The CDR3 is 19 residues long. J lost 0 bases, V lost 4 bases, and 15 bases had no gene match. The CDR3 DNA follows: TGTGCCAGTAGTACCCCCCGGGTAGCGGGGAGATCTAGCACAGATACGCAGTATTTT. Its translation is CASSTPRVAGRSSTDTQYF.